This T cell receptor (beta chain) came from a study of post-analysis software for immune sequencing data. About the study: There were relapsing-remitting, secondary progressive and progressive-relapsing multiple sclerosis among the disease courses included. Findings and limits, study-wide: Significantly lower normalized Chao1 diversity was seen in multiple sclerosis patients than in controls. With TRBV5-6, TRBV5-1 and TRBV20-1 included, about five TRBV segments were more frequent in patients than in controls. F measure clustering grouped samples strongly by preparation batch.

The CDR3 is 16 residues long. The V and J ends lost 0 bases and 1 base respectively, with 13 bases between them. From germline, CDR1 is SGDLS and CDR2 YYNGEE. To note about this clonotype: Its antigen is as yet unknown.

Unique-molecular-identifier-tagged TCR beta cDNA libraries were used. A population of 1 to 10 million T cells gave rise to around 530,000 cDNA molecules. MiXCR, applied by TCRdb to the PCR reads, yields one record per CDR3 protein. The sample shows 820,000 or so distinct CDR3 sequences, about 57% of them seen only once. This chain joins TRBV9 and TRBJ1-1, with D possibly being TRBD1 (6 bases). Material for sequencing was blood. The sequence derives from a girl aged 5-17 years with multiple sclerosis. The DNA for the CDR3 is TGTGCCAGCAGCGTAGCGGGACATGGGGGGAACACTGAAGCTTTCTTT. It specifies CASSVAGHGGNTEAFF.